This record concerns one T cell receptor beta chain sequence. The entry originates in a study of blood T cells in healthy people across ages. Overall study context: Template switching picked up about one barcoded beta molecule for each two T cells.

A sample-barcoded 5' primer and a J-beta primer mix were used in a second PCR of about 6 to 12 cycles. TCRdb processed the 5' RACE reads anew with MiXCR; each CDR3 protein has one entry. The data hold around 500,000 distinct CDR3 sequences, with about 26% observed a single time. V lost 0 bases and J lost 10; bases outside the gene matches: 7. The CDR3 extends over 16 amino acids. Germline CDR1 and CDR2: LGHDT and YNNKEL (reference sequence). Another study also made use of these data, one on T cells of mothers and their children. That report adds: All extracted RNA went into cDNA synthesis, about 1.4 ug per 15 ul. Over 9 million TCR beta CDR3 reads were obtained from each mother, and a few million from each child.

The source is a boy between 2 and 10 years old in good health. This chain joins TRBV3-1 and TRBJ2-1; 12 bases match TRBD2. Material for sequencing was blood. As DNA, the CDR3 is TGTGCCAGCAGCCAAGATGGACTAGCGGGACTTGGAGAGCAGTTCTTC. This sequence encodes CASSQDGLAGLGEQFF.